The 22 T cell receptor beta chains reported below all come from one sample, sequenced in a study of regulatory T cells in long-lasting Graves disease. Described time point: persistent/refractory GD, antithyroid drugs over 5 years with positive TRAb. Scientists built the TCR library using RNA that was extracted from PBMCs. Libraries of TCR beta came from iRepertoire HTBI primers plus Arm-PCR of CDR3 regions. MiXCR, run by TCRdb on the multiplex PCR reads, gives a single entry per CDR3 protein. The repertoire holds about 660,000 distinct CDR3 sequences, with approximately 31% as singletons. The sequences come from peripheral blood mononuclear cells (PBMCs), collected when the disease was refractory, from a patient treated with antithyroid drugs. Receptors originate from a female donor with Graves disease.

The chain links TRBV4-1 to TRBJ1-1; 8 bases match TRBD1. V shed 8 bases, J shed 10 bases, and the junction held 9 bases outside the gene matches. The CDR3 is 12 residues long. Germline lookup yields CDR1 MGHRA and CDR2 YSYEKL. CDR3 DNA sequence: TGCGCCAGCTCCGGCCAGGGGGCAATAGCTTTCTTT. Protein: CASSGQGAIAFF.

This clonotype has at least ten counts. The V call is TRBV6-1, the J call TRBJ1-2; TRBD1 matches at 7 bases. The V and J ends lost 6 bases and 4 bases, in that order; junction bases with no gene match: 5. The CDR3 totals 13 residues. Germline CDR1 is MNHNS and CDR2 is SASEGT. Written as DNA, the CDR3 is TGTGCCAGCAGCCCTGACAGGGTCTATGGCTACACCTTC. Translated: CASSPDRVYGYTF.

This clonotype was seen many times. The V gene is TRBV6-1, the J gene TRBJ2-7; possibly TRBD1 for D (6 bases). V gave up 8 bases and J gave up 11 bases, with 25 bases separating them. CDR1 and CDR2 (germline): MNHNS, SASEGT. The length of the CDR3 is 14 residues. CDR3 in DNA: TGTGCCAGCGGAGCCCCCACCGGGACACGACGGGAGTACTTC. This encodes CASGAPTGTRREYF.

The table lists this clonotype with a few counts. CDR3 protein: CASSLPGQGARTEAFF. CDR3 DNA: TGTGCCAGCAGTTTACCGGGACAGGGGGCTCGGACTGAAGCTTTCTTT. The rearrangement joins TRBV28 to TRBJ1-1; TRBD1 aligns across 12 bases. This CDR3 spans 16 amino acids. Germline CDR1 MDHEN, CDR2 SYDVKM. Losses at the gene ends were 2 bases for V and 5 bases for J; bases not matched to a gene: 6.

The rearrangement links TRBV19 to TRBJ1-2; no firm D call. The CDR3 is made up of 15 amino acids. From germline, CDR1 is LNHDA and CDR2 SQIVND (reference sequence). V lost 5 bases and J 5 bases, leaving 18 bases between the germline ends. DNA of the CDR3: TGTGCCAGTAGTTTCCAGCTCACGGAGATTTATGGCTACACCTTC. This encodes CASSFQLTEIYGYTF.

J is TRBJ1-1 and V is TRBV11-2; D gene uncertain. The V and J ends lost 2 bases and 6 bases respectively, with 13 bases between them. CDR1 and CDR2 from the germline V gene are SGHAT and FQNNGV. The CDR3 loop spans 14 amino acids. The CDR3: CASSLKLGTPEAFF. The CDR3 DNA sequence: TGTGCCAGCAGCTTAAAGTTGGGCACACCTGAAGCTTTCTTT.

Ten or more counts support this clonotype. The chain couples TRBV10-2 to TRBJ2-5; TRBD2 matches 15 bases. CDR1 is WSHSY and CDR2 is SAAADI in the germline V gene. The CDR3 totals 14 residues. V lost 6 bases and J lost 5; bases outside the gene matches: 1. For the CDR3, the DNA is TGCGCCAGCAGGGGACTAGCGGGGGGTGAGACCCAGTACTTC. Translation gives CASRGLAGGETQYF.

The J gene is TRBJ2-7, the V gene TRBV3-1; 7 bases match TRBD2. The germline V gene encodes CDR1 LGHDT and CDR2 YNNKEL (reference sequence). The CDR3 consists of 17 residues. The V gene end was trimmed by 0 bases and the J gene end by 2 bases; junction bases not matched to a gene: 10. CDR3 sequence: CASSQEFAGELPYEQYF. The CDR3 region has the DNA TGTGCCAGCAGCCAAGAATTCGCGGGGGAGCTACCCTACGAGCAGTACTTC.

The chain combines TRBV6-1 with TRBJ1-5; maybe TRBD1 (5 bases). Germline V gene data show CDR1 as MNHNS and CDR2 as SASEGT. CDR3 length: 13 amino acids. The V end was cut by 8 bases, the J end by 1 base, with 9 bases between. This chain's CDR3 is CASGTRSNQPQHF. The CDR3, as DNA: TGTGCCAGCGGGACCCGGAGCAATCAGCCCCAGCATTTT.

This clonotype has a handful of counts. The chain joins TRBV9 to TRBJ1-1; maybe TRBD1 (6 bases). Germline assignment: CDR1 SGDLS and CDR2 YYNGEE. The CDR3 contains 14 residues. Trimming shortened V by 4 bases and J by 3 bases, and 13 bases separated the two germline ends. DNA for the CDR3: TGTGCCAGCAGCCAAGGACAGTGGGACACTGAAGCTTTCTTT. Protein product: CASSQGQWDTEAFF.

V gene TRBV6-1 combines with J gene TRBJ1-3; D is unclear. This CDR3 is built from 15 residues. CDR1 MNHNS and CDR2 SASEGT come from the germline V gene. V gave up 2 bases and J gave up 2 bases, with 10 bases separating them. This chain's CDR3 is CASSEKRVTGNTIYF. The DNA for the CDR3 is TGTGCCAGCAGTGAAAAGAGGGTAACTGGAAACACCATATATTTT.

Many counts were recorded for this clonotype. The chain combines TRBV20-1 with TRBJ2-7; 12 bases agree with TRBD2. The CDR3 covers 14 residues. Germline assignment: CDR1 DFQATT and CDR2 SNEGSKA (reference sequence). V lost 2 bases to trimming and J lost 6 bases; unmatched junction nucleotides: 5. The CDR3: CSARIASGRVEQYF. CDR3 in DNA: TGCAGTGCTAGAATCGCTAGCGGGAGGGTCGAGCAGTACTTC.

In regard to this clonotype: As the CDR3 is not closed by the conserved phenylalanine or tryptophan, this likely results from a read error. The genes are TRBV4-1 and TRBJ2-2; 14 nucleotides match TRBD2. V shed 2 bases, J shed 5 bases, and the junction held 7 bases outside the gene matches. Germline CDR1 reads MGHRA; CDR2 reads YSYEKL. The CDR3 is 18 residues long. The CDR3 loop is CASSQPTRLAGGTGELFS. The CDR3 region has the DNA TGCGCCAGCAGCCAACCTACTCGACTAGCGGGAGGGACCGGGGAGCTGTTTTCT.

This chain connects TRBV7-2 to TRBJ1-1; possibly TRBD1 for D (5 bases). The CDR3 totals 16 residues. V was clipped by 2 bases and J by 0 bases, with 13 bases between them. Germline V CDR1 and CDR2: SGHTA, FQGNSA. The CDR3 is CASSLKRGEMNTEAFF. The DNA of the CDR3 is TGTGCCAGCAGCTTAAAGAGGGGTGAGATGAACACTGAAGCTTTCTTT.

The chain links TRBV29-1 to TRBJ1-1; D is undetermined. There are 9 residues in the CDR3. Germline-derived CDR1 and CDR2 are SQVTM and ANQGSEA. Trimming took off 7 bases at V and 5 bases at J, with 5 bases between the two ends. Here the CDR3 reads CSAETEAFF. The CDR3 nucleotides are TGCAGCGCAGAAACTGAAGCTTTCTTT.

Many counts were recorded for this clonotype. The chain employs TRBV6-1 and TRBJ1-5; the D gene is possibly TRBD1 (5 bases). The ends were cut back, 5 bases at V and 0 bases at J, with 5 bases in the middle. The CDR3 loop spans 13 amino acids. Germline CDR1 and CDR2: MNHNS and SASEGT. The CDR3 reads CASSRGSNQPQHF. Written as DNA, the CDR3 is TGTGCCAGCAGTAGGGGTAGCAATCAGCCCCAGCATTTT.

The chain recombines TRBV12-3 or TRBV12-4 with TRBJ2-7; a weak D match, TRBD1 (5 bases). CDR3 length equals 15 residues. Between the trimmed V and J ends, which lost 8 bases and 3 bases, there was a span of 20 bases. The CDR3: CASSPPVQGFYEQYF. The CDR3 nucleotides read TGTGCCAGCTCACCACCAGTTCAGGGATTCTACGAGCAGTACTTC.

This clonotype was detected ten times or more. J is TRBJ2-7 and V is TRBV12-3 or TRBV12-4; D is perhaps TRBD1 (6 bases). V dropped 1 base and J dropped 4 bases, with 14 bases sitting between them. The CDR3 covers 15 residues. The CDR3: CASSLEQGQRYEQYF. The CDR3 DNA reads TGTGCCAGCAGTTTAGAGCAGGGACAAAGGTACGAGCAGTACTTC.

This clonotype has only a few counts. The V call is TRBV3-1, the J call TRBJ2-2, with D possibly being TRBD2 (6 bases). CDR3 length equals 12 residues. Trimming stripped 8 bases from V and 3 bases from J, with 7 bases between. Germline V gene data show CDR1 as LGHDT and CDR2 as YNNKEL (reference sequence). CDR3 protein: CASPGDTGELFF. The CDR3 nucleotides read TGTGCCAGCCCGGGGGACACCGGGGAGCTGTTTTTT.

The chain combines TRBV20-1 with TRBJ1-1; tentative D call: TRBD1 (5 bases). V was shortened by 5 bases and J by 0 bases, with 10 bases between the two germline ends. CDR3 length equals 13 residues. Germline loops: CDR1 DFQATT, CDR2 SNEGSKA (reference sequence). DNA of the CDR3: TGCAGTGCTGGGGACCGTATGAACACTGAAGCTTTCTTT. Protein product: CSAGDRMNTEAFF.

The J gene is TRBJ1-2, the V gene TRBV29-1; D uncertain. The CDR3 loop spans 13 amino acids. Germline V lookup: CDR1 SQVTM, CDR2 ANQGSEA. Trimming took 5 bases from V and 4 from J, leaving 14 bases between them. In DNA, the CDR3 is TGCAGCGTTAGAGTTCTCCAACCCTATGGCTACACCTTC. This gives the protein CSVRVLQPYGYTF.

The rearrangement uses TRBV20-1 and TRBJ1-6; no firm D call. The V end was cut by 6 bases, the J end by 7 bases, with 13 bases between. Germline CDR1 is DFQATT and CDR2 is SNEGSKA (reference sequence). There are 13 residues in the CDR3. The CDR3 bases are TGCAGTGCCTATATTAACAGAAATTCACCCCTCCACTTT. It is translated as CSAYINRNSPLHF.